The next 14 T cell receptor beta chains were all read from a single sample in a study of blood T cell repertoires in COVID-19. The assay was immunoSEQ multiplex PCR, and TCRdb's table has in-frame clones only and misses some. The sample comprises a few hundred thousand clones, around 90% of which are singletons, and about 2% rests with the top ten. The sample comprised peripheral blood. These receptors all stem from a young man with active or convalescent COVID-19.

This rearrangement joins TRBV7-3 to TRBJ2-1; 14 positions agree with TRBD2. Germline V gene lookup returns CDR1 SGHTA and CDR2 FQGTGA. Germline trimming cut 4 bases from V and 9 bases from J; bases unmatched to any gene: 14. This CDR3 spans 18 amino acids. In DNA form, the CDR3 reads TGTGCCAGCAGCTCCCCCCGGGGGGGACTAGCGGGAGAGAGTGAGCAGTTCTTC. As protein: CASSSPRGGLAGESEQFF.

The chain is built from TRBV20-1 and TRBJ2-3; tentative D call: TRBD2 (6 bases). The V end was cut by 3 bases, the J end by 1 base, with 14 bases between. CDR3 size: 15 residues. The germline V gene has CDR1 DFQATT and CDR2 SNEGSKA (reference sequence). CDR3 bases: TGCAGTGCTAGTCCCCGGGAGTGGGGCACAGATACGCAGTATTTT. Protein product: CSASPREWGTDTQYF.

The chain has TRBV11-2 and TRBJ2-3; D perhaps matches TRBD1 (6 bases). CDR3 length: 16 residues. V was clipped by 2 bases and J by 2 bases, with 14 bases between them. Germline CDR1 and CDR2: SGHAT and FQNNGV. The CDR3 coding sequence is TGTGCCAGCAGCTTATGGGGGCGGGCGTACACAGATACGCAGTATTTT. Translated, it gives CASSLWGRAYTDTQYF. The full variable domain, rest sourced from reference TRBV11-2 and TRBJ2-3, is EAGVAQSPRYKIIEKRQSVAFWCNPISGHATLYWYQQILGQGPKLLIQFQNNGVVDDSQLPKDRFSAERLKGVDSTLKIQPAKLEDSAVYLCASSLWGRAYTDTQYFGPGTRLTVL.

The V and J genes are TRBV19 and TRBJ2-7; the match to TRBD2 covers 8 bases. The V gene end was trimmed by 5 bases and the J gene end by 7 bases; junction bases not matched to a gene: 13. Per germline, CDR1 LNHDA and CDR2 SQIVND (reference sequence). The CDR3 loop spans 15 amino acids. The CDR3 sequence: CASSAIGTSRLEQYF. The DNA for the CDR3 is TGTGCCAGTAGTGCCATAGGGACTAGTAGGTTGGAGCAGTACTTC.

V is TRBV7-6 and J is TRBJ1-4; perhaps TRBD1 as D (6 bases). With 1 base removed from V and 3 bases from J, the gap between germline ends came to 12 bases. Germline CDR1 SGHVS, CDR2 FNYEAQ. The CDR3 totals 16 residues. CDR3 bases: TGTGCCAGCAGCTTAGAGGGGGTAGGCGCTAATGAAAAACTGTTTTTT. Translated: CASSLEGVGANEKLFF.

This chain joins TRBV19 and TRBJ1-1, with D uncertain. In germline, CDR1 is LNHDA, CDR2 SQIVND (reference sequence). There are 15 residues in the CDR3. Trimming removed 4 bases from V and 4 bases from J, with 16 bases in between. The CDR3 protein is CASSTVTGVPTEAFF. CDR3 nucleotide sequence: TGTGCCAGTAGTACCGTTACGGGTGTCCCCACTGAAGCTTTCTTT.

The rearrangement uses TRBV7-9 and TRBJ2-2, with TRBD2 as a possible D gene (6 bases). Trimming pared 4 bases from V and 5 bases from J, leaving 17 bases between. Germline V gene sequence: CDR1 SEHNR, CDR2 FQNEAQ (reference sequence). CDR3 length equals 16 residues. CDR3: CASSSRGMGGTGELFF. In nucleotides, the CDR3 is TGTGCCAGCAGCTCCCGGGGAATGGGAGGTACCGGGGAGCTGTTTTTT.

This sequence joins TRBV7-9 and TRBJ1-5; a possible D gene is TRBD1 (6 bases). CDR1 is SEHNR, CDR2 FQNEAQ, per germline (reference sequence). CDR3 length: 22 amino acids. Trimming stripped 5 bases from V and 3 bases from J, with 35 bases between. The CDR3 DNA sequence: TGTGCCAGCAGCACCAGACCCCCCTACTTAGACAGGACATCGACCTACAATCAGCCCCAGCATTTT. This encodes CASSTRPPYLDRTSTYNQPQHF.

The chain joins TRBV19 to TRBJ1-2; D unresolved. Trimming pared 7 bases from V and 6 bases from J, leaving 12 bases between. Germline V gene lookup returns CDR1 LNHDA and CDR2 SQIVND (reference sequence). This CDR3 spans 12 amino acids. The CDR3 is CASTTGGHGYTF. The CDR3 region has the DNA TGTGCCAGTACCACGGGAGGTCATGGCTACACCTTC.

The chain recombines TRBV7-9 with TRBJ1-6; TRBD1 might be the D (6 bases). The germline CDR1 and CDR2 sequences are SEHNR and FQNEAQ (reference sequence). The length of the CDR3 is 15 residues. Trimming removed 1 base at V and 7 bases at J, with 11 bases between. CDR3 in DNA: TGTGCCAGCAGCTTAGGGACAGCCCAAAATTCACCCCTCCACTTT. This codes for CASSLGTAQNSPLHF.

This clone came up once. The gene calls are TRBV29-1 and TRBJ2-2; 16 bases fit TRBD2. V lost 6 bases, J lost 6 bases, and 7 bases stayed unmatched. The germline CDR1 and CDR2 sequences are SQVTM and ANQGSEA. The CDR3 loop spans 16 amino acids. CDR3 nucleotide sequence: TGCAGCGTCACCGGGACTAGCGGGAGGGGGGCCGGGGAGCTGTTTTTT. This gives the protein CSVTGTSGRGAGELFF.

The chain employs TRBV10-2 and TRBJ2-7, with 9 bases aligning to TRBD1. The germline CDR1 and CDR2 sequences are WSHSY and SAAADI. V was pared by 4 bases and J by 2 bases, with 6 bases of the junction left unmatched. This CDR3 is built from 15 residues. This chain's CDR3 is CASSAGDRVPYEQYF. DNA of the CDR3: TGCGCCAGCAGTGCTGGGGACAGGGTTCCCTACGAGCAGTACTTC.

This chain joins TRBV18 and TRBJ1-4; 9 positions match TRBD1. The length of the CDR3 is 16 residues. The ends lost 2 bases at V and 5 bases at J; junction bases unmatched: 6. Germline assignment: CDR1 KGHSH and CDR2 LQKENI. The DNA of the CDR3 is TGTGCCAGCTCACCATTTCCGGGACAGGGAAATGAAAAACTGTTTTTT. Translating it yields CASSPFPGQGNEKLFF.

This clone was detected once. V usage is TRBV7-2 and J usage is TRBJ1-1; maybe TRBD1 (5 bases). Germline loops: CDR1 SGHTA, CDR2 FQGNSA. V shed 6 bases and J shed 7 bases, with 12 bases lying between them. The CDR3 has 12 residues. CDR3 nucleotides: TGTGCCAGCAGTTACGGGGGGATTGAAGCTTTCTTT. It codes for CASSYGGIEAFF.